The 30 T cell receptor beta chains listed next were all sequenced from one sample in a study of cytomegalovirus exposure and HLA in healthy donors. In the PCR, 60 Vbeta and 13 Jbeta primers were used. Libraries were prepared by immunoSEQ multiplex PCR; TCRdb keeps only in-frame clonotypes and omits some of them. Of over 120,000 clones detected, about four fifths appear once; the ten largest clones hold approximately 4.1%. Material for sequencing was PBMCs. The receptors derive from a man aged 40-55 years in good health and CMV-seronegative.

The rearrangement uses TRBV5-1 and TRBJ2-2; 7 bases are a match to TRBD2. Germline trimming cut 0 bases from V and 5 bases from J; bases unmatched to any gene: 4. This CDR3 is built from 15 residues. Germline V CDR1 and CDR2: SGHRS, YFSETQ. Here the CDR3 reads CASSLGGGETGELFF. CDR3 coding DNA: TGCGCCAGCAGCTTGGGGGGGGGTGAAACCGGGGAGCTGTTTTTT.

This chain links TRBV25-1 with TRBJ2-3, with D hard to call. The germline gives CDR1 MGHDK, CDR2 SYGVNS. The CDR3 is 15 residues long. The germline V and J ends were trimmed by 4 bases and 4 bases, with 15 bases remaining between them. As DNA, the CDR3 is TGTGCCAGCAGTGCGTCGACTCCCCGGGCAGATACGCAGTATTTT. Translation gives CASSASTPRADTQYF.

The J gene is TRBJ1-2, the V gene TRBV29-1; TRBD1 matches at 7 bases. Germline V gene lookup returns CDR1 SQVTM and CDR2 ANQGSEA. CDR3 size: 13 residues. Trimming took 7 bases from V and 2 from J; bases not matched to a gene: 7. The CDR3 DNA sequence: TGCAGCGGCACTGACAGGGTAAACTATGGCTACACCTTC. It is translated as CSGTDRVNYGYTF.

CDR3 sequence (DNA): TGTGCCAGCATCCGTGAGGCGGGGCGGAGCACAGATACGCAGTATTTT. Residues: CASIREAGRSTDTQYF. The gene calls are TRBV5-4 and TRBJ2-3; TRBD2 is a possible D gene (6 bases). Germline V gene data show CDR1 as SGHNT and CDR2 as YYREEE (reference sequence). CDR3 length: 16 residues. V lost 6 bases to trimming and J lost 0 bases, with 17 bases between them.

This chain joins TRBV6-6 and TRBJ1-2, with 10 bases aligning to TRBD1. The CDR3 runs 15 residues. The germline gives CDR1 MNHNY, CDR2 SVGAGI (reference sequence). J gave up 8 bases and V 5 bases, and 11 bases lay outside the gene matches. CDR3 DNA: TGTGCCAGCAGTGACGACAGGGGGCCTACCAAGGGCTACACCTTC. Translating gives CASSDDRGPTKGYTF.

By share, this clone counts as medium-sized (0.01 to 0.1%). This chain uses TRBV6-4 with TRBJ2-3; 12 nucleotides agree with TRBD2. The V gene's germline CDR1 is MRHNA and CDR2 SNTAGT. The ends lost 4 bases at V and 1 base at J; junction bases unmatched: 0. This CDR3 has 15 amino acids. DNA of the CDR3: TGTGCCAGCAGTGGACTAGCGGGGGGCACAGATACGCAGTATTTT. Protein: CASSGLAGGTDTQYF.

The genes are TRBV6-5 and TRBJ1-2, with 7 bases lining up with TRBD1. Germline V gene lookup returns CDR1 MNHEY and CDR2 SVGAGI. V shed 6 bases, J shed 1 base, and the junction held 2 bases outside the gene matches. This CDR3 contains 13 residues. The CDR3 DNA follows: TGTGCCAGCAGACGACAGGGTAACTATGGCTACACCTTC. Protein sequence: CASRRQGNYGYTF.

This rearrangement joins TRBV11-3 to TRBJ2-6, with TRBD2 matching 9 bases. The CDR3 contains 15 residues. Germline CDR1 is SGHNT and CDR2 is YENEEA. Losses at the gene ends were 5 bases for V and 4 bases for J; bases not matched to a gene: 3. The CDR3 DNA is TGTGCCAGCAGCGCGGGAGGGTCCGGGGCCAACGTCCTGACTTTC. It specifies CASSAGGSGANVLTF.

The chain is built from TRBV5-8 and TRBJ1-1; TRBD1 is a possible D gene (5 bases). The CDR3 spans 13 residues. The V gene's germline CDR1 is SGHTS and CDR2 YDEGEE. V was pared by 1 base and J by 5 bases, with 9 bases between. The CDR3 bases are TGTGCCAGCAGCTTGACAGGTTCGACTGAAGCTTTCTTT. Residues: CASSLTGSTEAFF. The whole variable domain, filled in from reference TRBV5-8 and TRBJ1-1, reads EAGVTQSPTHLIKTRGQQATLRCSPISGHTSVYWYQQALGLGLQFLLWYDEGEERNRGNFPPRFSGRQFPNYSSELNVNALELEDSALYLCASSLTGSTEAFFGQGTRLTVV.

Here the CDR3 reads CSASSSLAKNIQYF. The CDR3 coding sequence is TGCAGCGCCAGTTCTTCTCTAGCCAAAAACATTCAGTACTTC. This rearrangement joins TRBV29-1 to TRBJ2-4; D gene uncertain. The CDR3 has 14 residues. Trimming shortened V by 7 bases and J by 0 bases, and 13 bases separated the two germline ends. Germline-derived CDR1 and CDR2 are SQVTM and ANQGSEA.

This clone was detected only once. CDR3 DNA: TGTGCCAGCAGCTTAGAGACAGGGAGTCACGAGCAGTACTTC. It is translated as CASSLETGSHEQYF. The chain uses TRBV11-3 and TRBJ2-7; 7 nucleotides line up with TRBD1. This CDR3 is 14 amino acids long. V dropped 0 bases and J dropped 5; count of bases not matched to a gene: 4. Germline loops: CDR1 SGHNT, CDR2 YENEEA.

This clone has more than one count but fewer than ten. V gene TRBV5-6 combines with J gene TRBJ1-1, with TRBD1 matching over 10 bases. V lost 4 bases and J lost 5; bases outside the gene matches: 8. Germline assignment: CDR1 SGHDT and CDR2 YYEEEE. The CDR3 runs 15 residues. Here the CDR3 reads CASSGRGTGDTEAFF. CDR3 sequence (DNA): TGTGCCAGCAGCGGGCGAGGGACAGGGGATACTGAAGCTTTCTTT.

V usage is TRBV9 and J usage is TRBJ2-5; TRBD2 is a possible D gene (6 bases). The germline V gene has CDR1 SGDLS and CDR2 YYNGEE. The germline V and J ends were trimmed by 0 bases and 4 bases, with 13 bases remaining between them. The CDR3 sequence is 15 residues long. CDR3 bases: TGTGCCAGCAGCGTAGAAGGCATCGGGAGAGAGACCCAGTACTTC. Translated, it gives CASSVEGIGRETQYF.

The gene calls are TRBV7-2 and TRBJ1-4, with 7 bases lining up with TRBD1. With 4 bases clipped from V and 8 bases from J, the junction kept 7 bases outside the gene matches. This CDR3 comprises 14 residues. Germline CDR1 SGHTA, CDR2 FQGNSA. CDR3 DNA: TGTGCCAGCAGCTCAACAGGGGTGAGGGAAAAACTGTTTTTT. It codes for CASSSTGVREKLFF.

The chain carries TRBV6-1 and TRBJ2-7; 7 nucleotides align to TRBD2. Germline assignment: CDR1 MNHNS and CDR2 SASEGT. The CDR3 totals 13 residues. With 6 bases clipped from V and 3 bases from J, the junction kept 5 bases outside the gene matches. Here the CDR3 DNA reads TGTGCCAGCAGGAAAACTAGCGACTACGAGCAGTACTTC. Translating gives CASRKTSDYEQYF.

The chain combines TRBV5-5 with TRBJ1-5; D is unresolved. The V end was cut by 4 bases, the J end by 2 bases, with 13 bases between. The CDR3 is 15 amino acids. Looked up from germline, CDR1 is SGHKS and CDR2 is YYEKEE (reference sequence). The CDR3 loop is CASSAGPSRNQPQHF. CDR3 nucleotide sequence: TGTGCCAGCAGCGCGGGCCCCTCCCGCAATCAGCCCCAGCATTTT.

Turning to this clone: The same CDR3 is also encoded by other DNA sequences in this sample. This CDR3 is CASSVDGRGSSYNSPLHF. For the CDR3, the DNA is TGTGCCAGCAGCGTAGATGGCAGGGGAAGCTCCTATAATTCACCCCTCCACTTT. The chain uses TRBV9 and TRBJ1-6; D may be TRBD1 (6 bases). The CDR3 consists of 18 residues. Germline assignment: CDR1 SGDLS and CDR2 YYNGEE. The V and J ends lost 0 bases and 0 bases respectively, with 13 bases between them.

The gene calls are TRBV5-4 and TRBJ1-4; D possibly corresponds to TRBD1 (5 bases). Germline values: CDR1 SGHNT, CDR2 YYREEE (reference sequence). With 1 base removed from V and 3 bases from J, the gap between germline ends came to 7 bases. The CDR3 extends over 14 amino acids. The CDR3 here is CASSLRGANEKLFF. The CDR3 coding sequence is TGTGCCAGCAGCTTGCGGGGGGCTAATGAAAAACTGTTTTTT.

This rearrangement joins TRBV14 to TRBJ2-5, with a weak D call TRBD1 (5 bases). This CDR3 spans 14 amino acids. Looked up from germline, CDR1 is SGHDN and CDR2 is FVKESK. V was trimmed by 0 bases and J by 6 bases, leaving 11 bases between them. CDR3 DNA: TGTGCCAGCAGCCAAGATTGGCAGGGCCAGACCCAGTACTTC. Encoded protein: CASSQDWQGQTQYF. Drawing the rest from reference TRBV14 and TRBJ2-5, the complete variable domain is EAGVTQFPSHSVIEKGQTVTLRCDPISGHDNLYWYRRVMGKEIKFLLHFVKESKQDESGMPNNRFLAERTGGTYSTLKVQPAELEDSGVYFCASSQDWQGQTQYFGPGTRLLVL.

This rearrangement joins TRBV12-2 to TRBJ1-2; TRBD1, the table's D call, lacks a check against the DNA. TRBV12-2 is designated a pseudogene. CDR3 size: 14 residues. CDR3 sequence reads: CASRYPYQSYGYTF. CDR3 DNA sequence: TGTGCAAGTCGCTACCCTTATCAGTCCTATGGCTACACCTTC.

The chain is built from TRBV5-1 and TRBJ1-1; weak D call: TRBD1 (5 bases). Germline CDR1 and CDR2: SGHRS and YFSETQ. Deletions cut 0 bases from V and 3 bases from J, with 21 bases between. The CDR3 has 18 amino acids. The CDR3 loop is CASSLVGTGRPADTEAFF. DNA of the CDR3: TGCGCCAGCAGCTTGGTCGGGACCGGGAGACCGGCGGACACTGAAGCTTTCTTT.

This clone was detected a few times. V gene TRBV10-3 combines with J gene TRBJ1-5; D may be TRBD1 (5 bases). Germline V gene sequence: CDR1 ENHRY, CDR2 SYGVKD. The CDR3 is 13 amino acids. V was shortened by 6 bases and J by 3 bases, with 9 bases between the two germline ends. This CDR3 reads CAIRDKANQPQHF. The CDR3 DNA reads as TGTGCCATCAGGGACAAAGCCAATCAGCCCCAGCATTTT.

The gene calls are TRBV7-2 and TRBJ2-7; 15 positions agree with TRBD2. Trimming took 0 bases from V and 10 from J; bases not matched to a gene: 10. CDR1 and CDR2 from the germline V gene are SGHTA and FQGNSA. CDR3 length: 17 residues. The CDR3 sequence: CASSLAGWTSGGAEQYF. The CDR3 DNA sequence: TGTGCCAGCAGCTTAGCCGGCTGGACTAGCGGGGGGGCCGAACAGTACTTC.

The chain combines TRBV2 with TRBJ2-1; the match to TRBD2 covers 14 bases. Per germline, CDR1 SNHLY and CDR2 FYNNEI. This CDR3 comprises 17 residues. The V segment lost 3 bases and the J segment 5 bases; nucleotides outside the gene matches: 6. The CDR3 loop reads CASSERLAGGPHNEQFF. The CDR3 coding sequence is TGTGCCAGCAGTGAGAGACTAGCGGGGGGGCCCCACAATGAGCAGTTCTTC.

The chain combines TRBV7-2 with TRBJ1-4, with unresolved D. This CDR3 comprises 16 residues. The V end lost 1 base, the J end lost 0 bases, and 9 bases lay between the germline ends. Germline lookup yields CDR1 SGHTA and CDR2 FQGNSA. The DNA of the CDR3 is TGTGCCAGCAGCTTAGTTTTCGCAGCAACTAATGAAAAACTGTTTTTT. It codes for CASSLVFAATNEKLFF.

The gene calls are TRBV27 and TRBJ2-5; D might be TRBD2 (6 bases). Germline V CDR1 and CDR2: MNHEY, SMNVEV (reference sequence). CDR3 length equals 13 residues. The V end was cut by 9 bases, the J end by 4 bases, with 15 bases between. CDR3 DNA sequence: TGTGCCAGTGGGGGACTCCCTCGAGAGACCCAGTACTTC. Translating gives CASGGLPRETQYF.

This chain connects TRBV10-2 to TRBJ2-3, with TRBD1 matching 7 bases. Germline assignment: CDR1 WSHSY and CDR2 SAAADI. The V and J ends lost 6 bases and 5 bases, in that order; junction bases with no gene match: 8. The CDR3 consists of 14 residues. DNA of the CDR3: TGCGCCAGCAGCTTGGACAGGAGAGGAGATACGCAGTATTTT. Protein: CASSLDRRGDTQYF.

J is TRBJ2-3 and V is TRBV27; no clear D. The V gene's germline CDR1 is MNHEY and CDR2 SMNVEV (reference sequence). The CDR3 sequence is 13 residues long. Between the trimmed V and J ends, which lost 3 bases and 0 bases, there was a span of 4 bases. The CDR3: CASSFLSTDTQYF. The CDR3 nucleotides read TGTGCCAGCAGTTTCCTGAGCACAGATACGCAGTATTTT.

A single count supports this clone. The J gene is TRBJ2-1, the V gene TRBV19, with a weak D call TRBD2 (5 bases). This CDR3 is built from 16 residues. CDR1 and CDR2 from the germline V gene are LNHDA and SQIVND (reference sequence). The germline V and J ends were trimmed by 3 bases and 0 bases, with 12 bases remaining between them. As DNA, the CDR3 is TGTGCCAGTAGTATTGAGCGGTTAAGCTCCTACAATGAGCAGTTCTTC. This translates into CASSIERLSSYNEQFF.

The chain carries TRBV28 and TRBJ1-1, with D maybe TRBD1 (5 bases). Germline-derived CDR1 and CDR2 are MDHEN and SYDVKM. This CDR3 has 14 residues. V shed 1 base and J shed 5 bases, with 11 bases lying between them. CDR3 DNA: TGTGCCAGCAGTTTATCCAGGGTTGGGACTGAAGCTTTCTTT. Amino acids: CASSLSRVGTEAFF.